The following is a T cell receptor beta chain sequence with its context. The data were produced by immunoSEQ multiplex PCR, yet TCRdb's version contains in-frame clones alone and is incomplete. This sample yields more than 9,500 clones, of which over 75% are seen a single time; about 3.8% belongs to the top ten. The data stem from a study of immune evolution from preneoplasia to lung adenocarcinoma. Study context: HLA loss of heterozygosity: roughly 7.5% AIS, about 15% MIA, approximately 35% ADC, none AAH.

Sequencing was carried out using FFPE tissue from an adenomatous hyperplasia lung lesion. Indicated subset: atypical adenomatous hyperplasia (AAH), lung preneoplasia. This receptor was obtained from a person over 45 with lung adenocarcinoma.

CDR3 nucleotides: TGTGCCAGCAGCTTAGAAGCTAGCCCCGGGGAGGGGGAGACCCAGTACTTC. It translates to CASSLEASPGEGETQYF. The chain uses TRBV7-6 and TRBJ2-5, with 7 positions matching TRBD2. This CDR3 has 17 amino acids. Germline V gene data show CDR1 as SGHVS and CDR2 as FNYEAQ. V shed 1 base and J 5 bases; nucleotides not matched to a gene: 13.